The 27 T cell receptor beta chains below all came from one sample that was sequenced in a study of HIV-infected children after antiretroviral therapy interruption. The treatment is: PENTA 11 planned treatment interruption arm or continuous ART arm. A 3' RACE protocol on RNA, with unique molecular identifiers, produced the TCR library. MiXCR, run by TCRdb on the 3' RACE reads, gives a single entry per CDR3 protein. The sample holds about 15,000 distinct CDR3 sequences, approximately 3.6% seen once. Specimen: CD45RA+ CD4+ T cells from PBMCs, collected from a donor given antiretroviral therapy, either interrupted or continuous. Regarding subset: naive CD4+ CD45RA+ CD45RO- T cells. These TCRs come from a child aged 2-17 years with HIV.

This clonotype was counted many times. The rearrangement links TRBV20-1 to TRBJ2-7; D remains ambiguous. Per the germline V gene, CDR1 is DFQATT and CDR2 is SNEGSKA (reference sequence). This CDR3 has 13 residues. Trimming took off 2 bases at V and 3 bases at J, with 11 bases between the two ends. The CDR3 region is CSARSPSLYEQYF. CDR3 nucleotides: TGCAGTGCTAGATCCCCGTCTCTCTACGAGCAGTACTTC.

This clonotype has ten or more counts. The chain employs TRBV6-1 and TRBJ1-1, with D possibly being TRBD1 (6 bases). This CDR3 comprises 11 residues. Trimming stripped 4 bases from V and 10 bases from J, with 10 bases between. Germline loops: CDR1 MNHNS, CDR2 SASEGT. CDR3 region: CASSGTVGAFF. The CDR3 DNA reads as TGTGCCAGCAGTGGGACAGTGGGAGCTTTCTTT.

This clonotype was detected many times. This chain connects TRBV20-1 to TRBJ2-4, with D unresolved. Germline V gene lookup returns CDR1 DFQATT and CDR2 SNEGSKA (reference sequence). Trimming cost V 3 bases and J 7 bases, with 16 bases left between them. This CDR3 is built from 14 residues. The CDR3 here is CSASNRNQDNIQYF. Written as DNA, the CDR3 is TGCAGTGCTAGTAATCGCAATCAGGATAACATTCAGTACTTC.

Many counts were recorded for this clonotype. V usage is TRBV10-3 and J usage is TRBJ2-3; TRBD1 agrees at 8 bases. The length of the CDR3 is 15 residues. V gave up 8 bases and J gave up 0 bases; unmatched junction bases: 7. CDR1 is ENHRY and CDR2 is SYGVKD in the germline V gene. CDR3 sequence: CAILGQGKSTDTQYF. The CDR3 DNA sequence: TGTGCCATCTTAGGACAGGGTAAAAGCACAGATACGCAGTATTTT.

This clonotype was recorded many times. The genes are TRBV2 and TRBJ1-1; perhaps TRBD1 as D (5 bases). The CDR3 runs 13 residues. The V gene's germline CDR1 is SNHLY and CDR2 FYNNEI. Deletions cut 5 bases from V and 2 bases from J, with 9 bases between. The DNA of the CDR3 is TGTGCCAGCAGTACGGGGGGAAACACTGAAGCTTTCTTT. As protein: CASSTGGNTEAFF.

There are many counts of this clonotype. The chain has TRBV18 and TRBJ2-7, with 8 bases aligning to TRBD2. V was clipped by 8 bases and J by 6 bases; unmatched bases: 6. The CDR3 covers 12 residues. Germline V lookup: CDR1 KGHSH, CDR2 LQKENI. CDR3 in amino acids: CASQPRGGEQYF. Written as DNA, the CDR3 is TGTGCCAGCCAACCTCGGGGGGGCGAGCAGTACTTC.

The sample holds many counts of this clonotype. The chain has TRBV5-1 and TRBJ2-5, with unresolved D. The CDR3 is 13 residues long. CDR1 SGHRS and CDR2 YFSETQ come from the germline V gene. Trimming removed 2 bases at V and 7 bases at J, with 12 bases between. DNA for the CDR3: TGCGCCAGCAGCTTCGGGCAGCCTCCGACCCAGTACTTC. Translating it yields CASSFGQPPTQYF. Variable domain in full (rest from reference TRBV5-1 and TRBJ2-5): KAGVTQTPRYLIKTRGQQVTLSCSPISGHRSVSWYQQTPGQGLQFLFEYFSETQRNKGNFPGRFSGRQFSNSRSEMNVSTLELGDSALYLCASSFGQPPTQYFGPGTRLLVL.

This clonotype occurred many times. The chain is built from TRBV10-2 and TRBJ1-5; 8 bases map to TRBD1. The V and J ends lost 6 bases and 4 bases, in that order; junction bases with no gene match: 5. The CDR3 length is 14 residues. CDR1 is WSHSY, CDR2 SAAADI, per germline. In nucleotides, the CDR3 is TGCGCCAGCAGAGAACAGGGGGGAAATCAGCCCCAGCATTTT. The encoded protein is CASREQGGNQPQHF.

This clonotype was picked up many times. The chain uses TRBV6-6 and TRBJ2-1, with D possibly being TRBD1 or TRBD2 (5 bases each). The CDR3 runs 14 residues. Trimming took off 6 bases at V and 5 bases at J, with 14 bases between the two ends. Germline V gives CDR1 MNHNY, CDR2 SVGAGI (reference sequence). As DNA, the CDR3 is TGTGCCAGCAGCCCTCGCCGAGGGGACAATGAGCAGTTCTTC. Translating it yields CASSPRRGDNEQFF.

This clonotype has more than one count but fewer than ten. J is TRBJ2-7 and V is TRBV20-1, with TRBD2 matching 8 bases. The CDR3 runs 14 residues. V was clipped by 5 bases and J by 2 bases; unmatched bases: 8. CDR1 is DFQATT, CDR2 SNEGSKA, per germline (reference sequence). CDR3 protein: CSAPRGGAAYEQYF. DNA for the CDR3: TGCAGTGCTCCCCGGGGGGGCGCAGCCTACGAGCAGTACTTC.

This clonotype has at least ten counts. The chain has TRBV2 and TRBJ1-3; D is possibly TRBD1 (6 bases). Germline V gives CDR1 SNHLY, CDR2 FYNNEI. Trimming took 6 bases from V and 2 from J, leaving 8 bases between them. This CDR3 is 13 amino acids long. CDR3 region: CASSRDTGNTIYF. CDR3 DNA sequence: TGTGCCAGCAGCAGGGACACTGGAAACACCATATATTTT.

This clonotype has a count of ten or more. This chain uses TRBV6-1 with TRBJ2-6; D remains unclear. Germline CDR1 and CDR2: MNHNS and SASEGT. The CDR3 has 16 residues. Between the trimmed V and J ends, which lost 4 bases and 1 base, there was a span of 11 bases. The CDR3 DNA is TGTGCCAGCAGTGCCTTTCGAGGATCTGGGGCCAACGTCCTGACTTTC. Amino acids: CASSAFRGSGANVLTF.

In its sample, this clonotype was seen many times. The CDR3 nucleotides are TGTGCCAGCAGCTTAGACTCGGTATTGGAGCAGTTCTTC. Amino acid sequence: CASSLDSVLEQFF. This chain uses TRBV11-2 with TRBJ2-1; D remains ambiguous. This CDR3 is built from 13 residues. Trimming removed 0 bases at V and 10 bases at J, with 10 bases between. Germline values: CDR1 SGHAT, CDR2 FQNNGV.

This clonotype was seen many times. V gene TRBV30 combines with J gene TRBJ1-2; D is undetermined. The CDR3 totals 14 residues. V was trimmed by 4 bases and J by 4 bases, leaving 16 bases between them. Looked up from germline, CDR1 is GTSNPN and CDR2 is SVGIG (reference sequence). The CDR3, as DNA: TGTGCCTGGATTCCGGCCGGAAGGGTCTATGGCTACACCTTC. Translating gives CAWIPAGRVYGYTF.

This clonotype has ten or more counts. The chain recombines TRBV7-3 with TRBJ2-7, with 9 bases fitting TRBD2. The CDR3 is 16 residues long. Germline assignment: CDR1 SGHTA and CDR2 FQGTGA. V dropped 5 bases and J dropped 5; count of bases not matched to a gene: 13. This CDR3 is CASSRRGSLAGDEQYF. The CDR3 DNA is TGTGCCAGCAGCCGGAGGGGCAGTTTAGCGGGGGACGAGCAGTACTTC.

This clonotype was seen at least ten times. The chain uses TRBV20-1 and TRBJ2-1; D might be TRBD2 (6 bases). The CDR3 loop spans 13 amino acids. The V end lost 3 bases, the J end lost 9 bases, and 15 bases lay between the germline ends. Germline lookup yields CDR1 DFQATT and CDR2 SNEGSKA (reference sequence). The CDR3 is CSASPQQEGEQFF. The CDR3 region has the DNA TGCAGTGCTAGCCCCCAACAGGAGGGTGAGCAGTTCTTC.

This clonotype was counted many times. The chain links TRBV28 to TRBJ1-1; weak D call: TRBD1 (6 bases). CDR1 and CDR2 from the germline V gene are MDHEN and SYDVKM. V was cut by 6 bases and J by 11 bases, with 13 bases left in between. This CDR3 is 11 amino acids long. CDR3 amino acids: CASSRDGGAFF. In nucleotides, the CDR3 is TGTGCCAGCAGCCGGGACGGGGGCGCTTTCTTT.

This clonotype was seen a few times. V and J are TRBV6-2 or TRBV6-3 and TRBJ2-5; D gene ambiguous. The germline V and J ends were trimmed by 5 bases and 7 bases, with 8 bases remaining between them. The V gene's germline CDR1 is MNHEY and CDR2 SVGEGT. This CDR3 has 11 residues. In DNA, the CDR3 is TGTGCCAGCAGTACCGTGGGGACCCAGTACTTC. Its translation: CASSTVGTQYF.

This clonotype is medium-sized by share. The CDR3 nucleotides read TGTGCCAGCAGCCTTGCGGGGGGTTCACAGCCCCAGCATTTT. Protein sequence: CASSLAGGSQPQHF. The J gene is TRBJ1-5, the V gene TRBV3-1; TRBD1 might be the D (5 bases). The CDR3 covers 14 residues. In germline, CDR1 is LGHDT, CDR2 YNNKEL (reference sequence). Between the trimmed V and J ends, which lost 4 bases and 7 bases, there was a span of 14 bases.

This clonotype showed up many times. The chain links TRBV12-5 to TRBJ2-3; D might be TRBD2 (6 bases). V was pared by 2 bases and J by 4 bases, with 13 bases between. This CDR3 region has 15 residues. The germline V gene has CDR1 LGHNT and CDR2 FRNRAP. The CDR3: CASGLNSGRPDTQYF. The CDR3 coding sequence is TGTGCTAGTGGTTTGAATAGCGGCCGACCAGATACGCAGTATTTT. The full variable domain, rest sourced from reference TRBV12-5 and TRBJ2-3, is DARVTQTPRHKVTEMGQEVTMRCQPILGHNTVFWYRQTMMQGLELLAYFRNRAPLDDSGMPKDRFSAEMPDATLATLKIQPSEPRDSAVYFCASGLNSGRPDTQYFGPGTRLTVL.

This clonotype has at least ten counts. The V and J genes are TRBV2 and TRBJ1-5; D remains unclear. The CDR3 extends over 13 amino acids. Germline V gene sequence: CDR1 SNHLY, CDR2 FYNNEI. The germline V and J ends were trimmed by 11 bases and 2 bases, with 13 bases remaining between them. CDR3 sequence: CACNSEGNQPQHF. Written as DNA, the CDR3 is TGTGCCTGCAACAGTGAAGGCAATCAGCCCCAGCATTTT.

This clonotype was recorded many times. V and J are TRBV12-3 or TRBV12-4 and TRBJ2-7; 7 nucleotides align to TRBD1. The CDR3 covers 14 residues. The V segment lost 5 bases and the J segment 6 bases; nucleotides outside the gene matches: 10. The CDR3 reads CASSPDRVGREQYF. DNA of the CDR3: TGTGCCAGCAGTCCCGACAGGGTGGGGCGCGAGCAGTACTTC.

This clonotype was seen ten or more times. V is TRBV7-9 and J is TRBJ1-4, with 7 bases lining up with TRBD1. Germline V gene lookup returns CDR1 SEHNR and CDR2 FQNEAQ (reference sequence). The V segment lost 11 bases and the J segment 0 bases; nucleotides outside the gene matches: 12. The CDR3 totals 16 residues. The CDR3 nucleotides read TGTGCCGCACCAGGGGGAAAGCCTGCAACTAATGAAAAACTGTTTTTT. It codes for CAAPGGKPATNEKLFF.

J is TRBJ2-7 and V is TRBV20-1; 9 bases map to TRBD1. V lost 6 bases and J lost 10; bases outside the gene matches: 7. Germline CDR1 reads DFQATT; CDR2 reads SNEGSKA (reference sequence). This CDR3 has 11 amino acids. CDR3 sequence: CSADRGYEQYF. CDR3 nucleotides: TGCAGTGCAGACAGGGGGTATGAACAGTACTTC.

This clonotype was seen repeatedly, ten times or more. The V and J genes are TRBV12-3 or TRBV12-4 and TRBJ2-1; D tentatively reads TRBD1 or TRBD2 (5 bases each). CDR3 length equals 13 residues. V gave up 3 bases and J gave up 10 bases, with 13 bases separating them. The CDR3 region is CASSFFGAPEQFF. In DNA, the CDR3 is TGTGCCAGCAGTTTCTTCGGGGCCCCGGAGCAGTTCTTC.

As regards this clonotype: A much larger clone lies one base from this, so it may be a read error. The J gene is TRBJ2-1, the V gene TRBV24-1, with 8 bases that match TRBD1. This CDR3 region has 14 residues. Per germline, CDR1 KGHDR and CDR2 SFDVKD. CDR3 bases: TGTGCCACCAGTGACCCGGACAGGGTTAATGAGCAGCTCTTC. Its protein product is CATSDPDRVNEQLF.

This clonotype was seen more than once but under ten times. The germline gene is not matched at one end of the junction; a read error may be the cause. The rearrangement uses TRBV6-4 and TRBJ2-4; TRBD2 might be the D (6 bases). Per the germline V gene, CDR1 is MRHNA and CDR2 is SNTAGT. The CDR3 has 15 amino acids. CDR3 in DNA: TGTGCCAGCGGTGATGCGGGGACTGGGGGAAACACCTTGTACTTT. This sequence encodes CASGDAGTGGNTLYF.